This T cell receptor beta chain was obtained from a study of T cell repertoires in aging, cancer and after chemotherapy. Study-level background: Six age groups, ranging from 30 or younger to 70 or older, included the donors. The full dataset contained several million TCR reads. Study-wide results and caveats: The repertoire data cannot show anything about immunological memory following chemotherapy.

Rearranged V-D-J TRB sequences were amplified with a mixed TRB-A/B primer pool. TCRdb analysed the multiplex PCR reads with MiXCR anew, one entry per CDR3 protein. The sample has about 6,700 distinct CDR3 sequences; 53% are singletons. About this clonotype itself: Its antigen remains unknown.

TCR beta rearrangements were amplified from peripheral blood genomic DNA. Between the trimmed V and J ends, which lost 1 base and 7 bases, there was a span of 14 bases. Germline V gene data show CDR1 as MNHNS and CDR2 as SASEGT. The CDR3 is 15 residues long. This clonotype was obtained from a human donor with a solid tumor. J is TRBJ1-5 and V is TRBV6-1, with TRBD1 as a possible D gene (5 bases). The specimen was blood. The CDR3 sequence: CASSEVVGGGQPQHF. In DNA, the CDR3 is TGTGCCAGCAGTGAAGTAGTCGGGGGTGGGCAGCCCCAGCATTTT.